Listed here are 4 T cell receptor beta chains from one sample, sequenced in a study of T cells in Graves' hyperthyroidism and ophthalmopathy (dated by TCRdb to the late 2010s). Receptor amplification or capture employed multiplex PCR. Sequencing took place on an Illumina HiSeq 2000. The TCR beta CDR3 regions were amplified from the RNA transcripts. The TCR CDR3 was subjected to a first round of RT-PCR using the HTBI primer set and the Qiagen OneStep RT-PCR kit. The public reads were run again by TCRdb, first through fastp at Q25 and then through MiXCR, and only productive beta chains were kept. Rows are unified per CDR3 protein, each entry keeping the most common DNA and genes. This sample holds 620,000 or so distinct CDR3 sequences; about 14% were observed only once. The top ten clonotypes cover approximately 12% of the sample. The sample was blood. The receptors originated from a woman in her forties or fifties with Graves' ophthalmopathy.

The gene calls are TRBV25-1 and TRBJ2-1; 7 positions match TRBD1. V lost 1 base to trimming and J lost 0 bases; unmatched junction nucleotides: 21. The germline V gene encodes CDR1 MGHDK and CDR2 SYGVNS. This CDR3 has 22 residues. The CDR3 sequence: CASSELTGNGSQPRRSYNEQFF. Here the CDR3 DNA reads TGTGCCAGCAGTGAATTGACAGGGAACGGTAGCCAACCACGTCGCTCCTACAATGAGCAGTTCTTC.

This clonotype was seen ten or more times. The gene calls are TRBV11-3 and TRBJ2-1; D is ambiguous. CDR1 is SGHNT, CDR2 YENEEA, per germline. The CDR3 loop spans 15 amino acids. The V end was cut by 5 bases, the J end by 8 bases, with 19 bases between. CDR3 region: CASSESGPWGDEQFF. CDR3 nucleotides: TGTGCCAGCAGCGAGTCCGGGCCCTGGGGTGATGAGCAGTTCTTC.

This clonotype was detected many times. The chain is built from TRBV7-3 and TRBJ2-1, with D maybe TRBD1 (6 bases). CDR1 is SGHTA and CDR2 is FQGTGA in the germline V gene. Between the trimmed V and J ends, which lost 4 bases and 2 bases, there was a span of 12 bases. CDR3 length: 15 amino acids. CDR3 sequence: CASSSTGHTYNEQFF. The CDR3 DNA follows: TGTGCCAGCAGCTCTACGGGACATACCTACAATGAGCAGTTCTTC. The variable domain in full, with the rest retrieved from reference TRBV7-3 and TRBJ2-1, is GAGVSQTPSNKVTEKGKYVELRCDPISGHTALYWYRQSLGQGPEFLIYFQGTGAADDSGLPNDRFFAVRPEGSVSTLKIQRTERGDSAVYLCASSSTGHTYNEQFFGPGTRLTVL.

This clonotype was detected ten times or more. The J gene is TRBJ2-1, the V gene TRBV2; maybe TRBD1 (6 bases). Germline V gene data show CDR1 as SNHLY and CDR2 as FYNNEI. Trimming stripped 6 bases from V and 6 bases from J, with 12 bases between. There are 13 residues in the CDR3. This chain's CDR3 is CASRADSGNEQFF. CDR3 bases: TGTGCCAGCAGAGCGGACAGTGGCAATGAGCAGTTCTTC.